This T cell receptor (beta chain) was identified during a study of blood T cell repertoires in COVID-19 (TCRdb year 2020). For context, the study as a whole: The collaborator samples originated in the United States, Italy and Spain and spanned the acute and convalescent phases of COVID-19. Deeply sampled blood TCRbeta repertoires from subjects exposed to, actively infected with, or recovered from COVID-19 were included in the dataset. The repertoires were released in a freely available public database meant as a resource for research on the immune response to SARS-CoV-2. The prospective study material was composed of cDNA or gDNA derived from T cells, B-cell-depleted T cells, or PBMCs. HLA class I and class II types, where available, came from metadata supplied by the sample provider rather than from assay-based typing. The samples were drawn from two sources: the first 160 participants of the ongoing ImmuneRACE study, and about 1,300 subjects contributed by 6 global collaborators. Sample metadata almost always included a de-identified subject ID, COVID-19 status, age in years and sex.

V has 5 bases trimmed and J has 7 bases trimmed; junction bases matching no gene number 2. CDR1 SGDLS and CDR2 YYNGEE were looked up in the germline V gene. The CDR3 covers 14 residues, taking in both the cysteine and the phenylalanine. Solely the CDR3 DNA is kept, with 42 bases framed from the first base. TCRbeta CDR3 regions were amplified from genomic DNA by means of the immunoSEQ Assay, a bias-controlled multiplex PCR. As for the original processing: The number of nucleated cells in each sample was estimated from the amplification of reference gene primers within the assay. Sequence reads were collapsed and filtered to measure the absolute abundance of every unique TCRbeta CDR3 rearrangement. For each sample, productive Simpson clonality was calculated as the square root of Simpson's diversity index over productive rearrangements. The immuneACCESS repertoire file appears here via TCRdb, limited to in-frame rearrangements. These files lack a portion of the clones; in checked studies, under half of the deficit traces to unresolved V genes, and the cause of the others is not known. The DNA gave D and trimming, while V, J and clone size come from that table. This sample has fewer than 200,000 clones in its table, and more than 80% of those were observed once. The ten biggest clones cover 0.53% of the sample.

About this clone: Its recognized antigen is unknown. Base qualities are not recorded, but no much larger clone differs from it by a single base. This sample also contains other DNA sequences that code for the same CDR3.

Collaborating institutions collected whole blood in K2EDTA tubes following their own protocols. For TCRbeta analysis, collaborators shipped samples as frozen whole blood, isolated PBMCs, or DNA extracted from either of those sample types. Broader findings and caveats from the paper: The amount of clinical and demographic metadata varied by source and participant and was provided uncurated.

Here the chain combines TRBV9 and TRBJ1-6; 11 middle bases align to TRBD1. Sequencing input: peripheral blood. The source of this sequence is a man between 45 and 60 years old with acute or convalescent COVID-19. Here is the DNA: TGTGCCAGCAGTGGGACAGGGGGAAATTCACCCCTCCACTTT. The encoded protein is CASSGTGGNSPLHF.